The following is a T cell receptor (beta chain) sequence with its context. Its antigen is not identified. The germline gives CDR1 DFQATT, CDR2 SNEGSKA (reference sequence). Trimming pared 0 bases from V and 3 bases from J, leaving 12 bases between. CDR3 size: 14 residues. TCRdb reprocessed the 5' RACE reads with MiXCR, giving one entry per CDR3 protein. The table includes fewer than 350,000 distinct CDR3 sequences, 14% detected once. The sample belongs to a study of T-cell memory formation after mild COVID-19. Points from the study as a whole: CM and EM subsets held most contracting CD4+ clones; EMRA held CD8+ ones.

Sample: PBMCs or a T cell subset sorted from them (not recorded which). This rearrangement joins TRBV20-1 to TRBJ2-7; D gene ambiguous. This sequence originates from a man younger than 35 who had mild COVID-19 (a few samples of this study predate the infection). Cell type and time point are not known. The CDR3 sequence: CSARDLESNYEQYV. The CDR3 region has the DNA TGCAGTGCTAGAGATTTGGAGAGCAACTACGAGCAGTACGTC.